The entry that follows covers one T cell receptor beta chain sequence. The data stem from a study of T cells in Graves' hyperthyroidism and ophthalmopathy. The CDR3 runs 16 residues. The trim removed 5 bases at V and 6 bases at J, leaving 13 bases unmatched. Germline V gene lookup returns CDR1 LGHDT and CDR2 YNNKEL (reference sequence). Amplification targeted TCR beta CDR3 regions from RNA transcripts. Initially, a first-round RT-PCR of the TCR CDR3 employed the HTBI primer set. TCRdb called the multiplex PCR reads again in MiXCR, with one record for every CDR3 protein. The data contain 250,000 or so distinct CDR3 sequences, just over 14% of them singletons.

This chain joins TRBV3-1 and TRBJ2-7, with 10 bases matching TRBD1. The TCR comes from a woman in her thirties or forties with Graves' hyperthyroidism that later progressed to Graves' ophthalmopathy. The sequencing sample was made of blood. CDR3 sequence: CASSNLAGTGAPEQYF. Written as DNA, the CDR3 is TGTGCCAGCAGCAATCTAGCCGGGACAGGGGCTCCCGAGCAGTACTTC.